There are many counts of the clone carrying this T cell receptor (beta chain). The target antigen is unknown. Using its own MiXCR run on the 5' RACE reads, TCRdb lists one record per CDR3 protein. The data show 700,000 to 850,000 distinct CDR3 sequences, approximately 10% seen once. This specimen comes from a study of CD8 T cells in ankylosing spondylitis. Study outcomes and limitations: A motif of eight or nine highly homologous TCR beta variants was seen as apparently characteristic of ankylosing spondylitis blood.

V was trimmed by 2 bases and J by 10 bases, leaving 9 bases between them. The CDR3 consists of 11 residues. CDR1 DFQATT and CDR2 SNEGSKA come from the germline V gene (reference sequence). Sample: blood, either unsorted or a sorted T cell fraction (not recorded which). The rearrangement links TRBV20-1 to TRBJ2-1, with unresolved D. The source of this sequence is a male donor with ankylosing spondylitis. CDR3 nucleotide sequence: TGCAGTGCTAGACCCCGCCGGGAGCAGTTCTTC. Translating gives CSARPRREQFF.